This is a list of T cell receptor beta chains from one sample in a study of T cell responses to AZD1222 COVID-19 vaccine. TCRdb's copy holds only in-frame clones and misses some; the assay was immunoSEQ multiplex PCR. The sample contains tens of thousands of clones, 89% of which appear only once. The sequences come from peripheral blood, collected on day 0 of AZD1222 vaccination. These receptors originate from an adult in good health. Each CDR3 is given with its conserved first and last residue. The D gene is left open where the match is weak. Clone size is not always given. Where it is, it says once, few, many or a class for expanded clones.

cdr3_nt: TGTGCCAGCAGCGTAGGGACAGGGGAGTGGAACACCATATATTTT; cdr3_aa: CASSVGTGEWNTIYF; clone_size: .; j_call: TRBJ1-3; v_call: TRBV5-4; d_call: TRBD1
cdr3_nt: TGTGCCAGCACCTCAGGGTTGGGCAATCAGCCCCAGCATTTT; cdr3_aa: CASTSGLGNQPQHF; clone_size: .; j_call: TRBJ1-5; v_call: TRBV28; d_call: .
cdr3_nt: TGTGCCAGCAGCCGAGGGGCGAGCAATCAGCCCCAGCATTTT; cdr3_aa: CASSRGASNQPQHF; clone_size: .; j_call: TRBJ1-5; v_call: TRBV9; d_call: .
cdr3_nt: TGTGCCAGCAGCCGACAGGGGGCACCTAGCTCCTACAATGAGCAGTTCTTC; cdr3_aa: CASSRQGAPSSYNEQFF; clone_size: .; j_call: TRBJ2-1; v_call: TRBV28; d_call: TRBD1
cdr3_nt: TGCGCCAGCAGCTTATCGACAGGGGCAATGAACACTGAAGCTTTCTTT; cdr3_aa: CASSLSTGAMNTEAFF; clone_size: .; j_call: TRBJ1-1; v_call: TRBV5-1; d_call: TRBD1
cdr3_nt: TGTGCCATCAGTGAGGGGGACCGAGAGACCCAGTACTTC; cdr3_aa: CAISEGDRETQYF; clone_size: .; j_call: TRBJ2-5; v_call: TRBV10-3; d_call: .
cdr3_nt: TGTGCCAGCAGCAAAGCTGCGTCGGAAGCTCAGCCCCAGCATTTT; cdr3_aa: CASSKAASEAQPQHF; clone_size: few; j_call: TRBJ1-5; v_call: TRBV21-1; d_call: .
cdr3_nt: TGCGCCAGCAGCTTGGTCGGCGGGAGGATTGACGAGCAGTACTTC; cdr3_aa: CASSLVGGRIDEQYF; clone_size: .; j_call: TRBJ2-7; v_call: TRBV5-1; d_call: TRBD2
cdr3_nt: TGTGCCAGCAGCTCCGCTGCAACTAGCGGGAACCAGGGGCGCGAGCAGTACTTC; cdr3_aa: CASSSAATSGNQGREQYF; clone_size: .; j_call: TRBJ2-7; v_call: TRBV7-2; d_call: TRBD2
cdr3_nt: TGTGCCAGCAGCTTGGGTCGGAGCTCTGGAAACACCATATATTTT; cdr3_aa: CASSLGRSSGNTIYF; clone_size: .; j_call: TRBJ1-3; v_call: TRBV5-8; d_call: .
cdr3_nt: TGTGCCAGCAGTTACAGGGATTACGAGCAGTACTTC; cdr3_aa: CASSYRDYEQYF; clone_size: .; j_call: TRBJ2-7; v_call: TRBV2; d_call: .
cdr3_nt: TGTGCCAGCAGCTTATATGGACAGGGTGGCGAGCAGTACTTC; cdr3_aa: CASSLYGQGGEQYF; clone_size: .; j_call: TRBJ2-7; v_call: TRBV7-8; d_call: TRBD1
cdr3_nt: TGTGCCACCAGCAGAGAGCAGTCAGAGGGAAAACTGTTTTTT; cdr3_aa: CATSREQSEGKLFF; clone_size: .; j_call: TRBJ1-4; v_call: TRBV15; d_call: .
cdr3_nt: TGTGCCACCAGTGCCGACAACCAGCCCCAGCATTTT; cdr3_aa: CATSADNQPQHF; clone_size: .; j_call: TRBJ1-5; v_call: TRBV24-1; d_call: .
cdr3_nt: TGTGCCAGCAGCTTAGGACTCCAAGAGACCCAGTACTTC; cdr3_aa: CASSLGLQETQYF; clone_size: .; j_call: TRBJ2-5; v_call: TRBV11-2; d_call: .
cdr3_nt: TGTGCCAGCAGCCAAGATAGGCGGGACCAGTACTTC; cdr3_aa: CASSQDRRDQYF; clone_size: .; j_call: TRBJ2-5; v_call: TRBV3-1/TRBV3-2; d_call: .
cdr3_nt: TGTGCCAGCAGCCACCGACTAGCGGGTCGGTTTAAGCAGTACTTC; cdr3_aa: CASSHRLAGRFKQYF; clone_size: .; j_call: TRBJ2-7; v_call: TRBV21-1; d_call: .
cdr3_nt: TGCGCCAGCAGCTTGGGTGGGGGCCTCTACAATGAGCAGTTCTTC; cdr3_aa: CASSLGGGLYNEQFF; clone_size: .; j_call: TRBJ2-1; v_call: TRBV5-1; d_call: .
cdr3_nt: TGTGCCAGCAGTTTTGGGACTAGCTACGAGCAGTACTTC; cdr3_aa: CASSFGTSYEQYF; clone_size: .; j_call: TRBJ2-7; v_call: TRBV12-3/TRBV12-4; d_call: TRBD2
cdr3_nt: TGTGCCAGCAGCTTGAGCAGGTATAATTCACCCCTCCACTTT; cdr3_aa: CASSLSRYNSPLHF; clone_size: .; j_call: TRBJ1-6; v_call: TRBV7-7; d_call: .
cdr3_nt: TGCGCCAGCAGCTTGGCCGACAGGGCTGAAGCTTTCTTT; cdr3_aa: CASSLADRAEAFF; clone_size: .; j_call: TRBJ1-1; v_call: TRBV5-1; d_call: TRBD1
cdr3_nt: TGTGCCAGCAGTAAGACAGGGTCGAAGAACACCATATATTTT; cdr3_aa: CASSKTGSKNTIYF; clone_size: .; j_call: TRBJ1-3; v_call: TRBV28; d_call: TRBD1
cdr3_nt: TGTGCCAGTAGTACGCCTCACGGGGGGACTAATGAAAAACTGTTTTTT; cdr3_aa: CASSTPHGGTNEKLFF; clone_size: .; j_call: TRBJ1-4; v_call: TRBV19; d_call: .
cdr3_nt: TGTGCCAGCACCGGTTCGGGGGGTTCAGGTGGCTACACCTTC; cdr3_aa: CASTGSGGSGGYTF; clone_size: .; j_call: TRBJ1-2; v_call: TRBV27; d_call: .
cdr3_nt: TGTGCCAGCAGCTGGGCGGGGACAGTCACAGATACGCAGTATTTT; cdr3_aa: CASSWAGTVTDTQYF; clone_size: .; j_call: TRBJ2-3; v_call: TRBV7-9; d_call: .
cdr3_nt: TGTGCCAGTAGTATTCGGCCCCTGTATGAGCAGTTCTTC; cdr3_aa: CASSIRPLYEQFF; clone_size: .; j_call: TRBJ2-1; v_call: TRBV19; d_call: .
cdr3_nt: TGTGCCAGCAGTTTGTACAGCAATCAGCCCCAGCATTTT; cdr3_aa: CASSLYSNQPQHF; clone_size: .; j_call: TRBJ1-5; v_call: TRBV28; d_call: .
cdr3_nt: TGCGCCAGCAGCCAAGGGCCCAGCCGGGGGGACAATCAGCCCCAGCATTTT; cdr3_aa: CASSQGPSRGDNQPQHF; clone_size: .; j_call: TRBJ1-5; v_call: TRBV4-1; d_call: .
cdr3_nt: TGTGCCAGCAGCTTTGCACAGGGTCTCGATGGCTACACCTTC; cdr3_aa: CASSFAQGLDGYTF; clone_size: .; j_call: TRBJ1-2; v_call: TRBV7-9; d_call: .